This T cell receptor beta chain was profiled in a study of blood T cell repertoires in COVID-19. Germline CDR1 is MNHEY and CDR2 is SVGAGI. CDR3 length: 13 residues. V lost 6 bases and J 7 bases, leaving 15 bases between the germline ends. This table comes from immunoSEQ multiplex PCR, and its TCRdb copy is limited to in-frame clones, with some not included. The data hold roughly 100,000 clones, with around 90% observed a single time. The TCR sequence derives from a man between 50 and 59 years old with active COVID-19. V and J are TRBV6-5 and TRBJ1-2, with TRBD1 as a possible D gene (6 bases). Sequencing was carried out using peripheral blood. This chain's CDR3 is CASSLRDTTGYTF. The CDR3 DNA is TGTGCCAGCAGCCTCCGGGACACGACTGGCTACACCTTC.